These 17 T cell receptor beta chains were all obtained from the same sample, sequenced in a study of persistence of HIV-infected CD4 T cells. The libraries were made with immunoSEQ version 4 in survey mode. Assay: immunoSEQ multiplex PCR; the TCRdb copy retains only in-frame clones and omits some. The sample shows 40,000 to 60,000 clones, about 87% of them seen only once. Their specific antigens are unknown. This nonspecific control used anti-CD3/anti-CD28 bead stimulation of CD4+ T cells. Responding CD4+ T cells were sorted by upregulation of both CD40 ligand and CD69. This sample comprised CD4+ T cells sorted from PBMCs after roughly 17-hour stimulation, obtained from a patient who received antiretroviral therapy. All receptors come from an adult woman with HIV who was CMV-seropositive.

DNA for the CDR3: TGTGCCAGCAGTCGGGCCCCGGAAAACATTCAGTACTTC. This sequence encodes CASSRAPENIQYF. The chain carries TRBV28 and TRBJ2-4, with unresolved D. Trimming removed 5 bases from V and 5 bases from J, with 10 bases in between. This CDR3 has 13 residues. Looked up from germline, CDR1 is MDHEN and CDR2 is SYDVKM.

The rearrangement joins TRBV30 to TRBJ1-1; D may be TRBD1 (5 bases). V gave up 3 bases and J gave up 9 bases, with 14 bases separating them. CDR1 and CDR2 from the germline V gene are GTSNPN and SVGIG (reference sequence). CDR3 length: 12 residues. CDR3 residues: CAWSREGVKAFF. CDR3 DNA: TGTGCCTGGAGCCGAGAAGGGGTAAAAGCTTTCTTT.

The chain joins TRBV10-3 to TRBJ1-2; D is unclear. Germline CDR1 reads ENHRY; CDR2 reads SYGVKD. The germline V and J ends were trimmed by 3 bases and 5 bases, with 16 bases remaining between them. The CDR3 contains 15 residues. CDR3 DNA sequence: TGTGCCATCAGTGAATTTTCGGGTTCCGCATATGGCTACACCTTC. It specifies CAISEFSGSAYGYTF.

V and J are TRBV19 and TRBJ1-2, with D maybe TRBD1 (5 bases). Trimming took 2 bases from V and 4 from J, leaving 14 bases between them. Looked up from germline, CDR1 is LNHDA and CDR2 is SQIVND (reference sequence). This CDR3 contains 15 residues. This CDR3 is CASSILGQGGYGYTF. The CDR3 DNA sequence: TGTGCCAGTAGTATATTGGGGCAGGGCGGCTATGGCTACACCTTC.

The chain joins TRBV7-3 to TRBJ2-5; 7 bases map to TRBD2. Per the germline V gene, CDR1 is SGHTA and CDR2 is FQGTGA. The CDR3 is made up of 18 amino acids. With V trimmed by 2 bases and J by 3 bases, 15 bases remained unmatched. DNA of the CDR3: TGTGCCAGCAGCTTAGGGATCGGGGGGAGTCGATCAGAAGAGACCCAGTACTTC. Translated: CASSLGIGGSRSEETQYF.

The chain has TRBV9 and TRBJ2-3, with TRBD1 identical over 7 bases. The CDR3 is 15 residues long. Germline CDR1 is SGDLS and CDR2 is YYNGEE. V shed 7 bases and J 3 bases; nucleotides not matched to a gene: 11. The CDR3 loop reads CASGPGTVRTDTQYF. DNA for the CDR3: TGTGCCAGCGGACCGGGGACAGTAAGAACAGATACGCAGTATTTT.

The chain recombines TRBV18 with TRBJ2-2, with 9 bases identical to TRBD1. CDR3 length: 15 residues. Trimming took 5 bases from V and 4 from J; bases not matched to a gene: 5. The germline CDR1 and CDR2 sequences are KGHSH and LQKENI. In nucleotides, the CDR3 is TGTGCCAGCTCATCCGGGACAGGGAGCACCGGGGAGCTGTTTTTT. It codes for CASSSGTGSTGELFF.

This clone was seen once. The V gene is TRBV6-6, the J gene TRBJ2-7; TRBD1 matches at 9 bases. V dropped 4 bases and J dropped 6; count of bases not matched to a gene: 7. CDR3 length: 14 amino acids. CDR1 is MNHNY and CDR2 is SVGAGI in the germline V gene (reference sequence). The CDR3 bases are TGTGCCAGCAGTTTCCCTACAGGGGGCAGCGAGCAGTACTTC. Amino acids: CASSFPTGGSEQYF.

The V gene is TRBV11-3, the J gene TRBJ2-7; 10 nucleotides align to TRBD1. Germline V gene lookup returns CDR1 SGHNT and CDR2 YENEEA. The CDR3 sequence is 14 residues long. V was clipped by 5 bases and J by 4 bases; unmatched bases: 5. The CDR3 region is CASSARDRGYEQYF. CDR3 DNA sequence: TGTGCCAGCAGCGCGAGGGACAGGGGTTACGAGCAGTACTTC.

This clone was picked up one time. This chain uses TRBV9 with TRBJ2-3, with 8 bases fitting TRBD1. Trimming removed 3 bases from V and 2 bases from J; junction bases left unmatched: 8. CDR3 length equals 16 residues. Germline V gene sequence: CDR1 SGDLS, CDR2 YYNGEE. CDR3 loop: CASSAGQAGYTDTQYF. The DNA for the CDR3 is TGTGCCAGCAGCGCGGGACAGGCAGGATACACAGATACGCAGTATTTT.

The chain recombines TRBV10-1 with TRBJ2-5; D ambiguous. Germline-derived CDR1 and CDR2 are WNHNN and SYGVQD (reference sequence). Trimming cost V 0 bases and J 7 bases, with 12 bases left between them. This CDR3 is built from 14 residues. CDR3 sequence: CASSESTGVGTQYF. The CDR3 DNA follows: TGCGCCAGCAGTGAGTCGACCGGAGTCGGGACCCAGTACTTC.

In its sample, this clone was seen a few times. The chain has TRBV5-4 and TRBJ2-1, with TRBD2 identical over 9 bases. CDR1 is SGHNT and CDR2 is YYREEE in the germline V gene (reference sequence). This CDR3 is built from 16 residues. V was pared by 4 bases and J by 3 bases, with 8 bases of the junction left unmatched. CDR3 nucleotides: TGTGCCAGCAGCATTAGCGGGAGAAGTGACTACAATGAGCAGTTCTTC. Protein sequence: CASSISGRSDYNEQFF.

The gene calls are TRBV18 and TRBJ2-7; possibly TRBD1 for D (5 bases). The CDR3 covers 12 residues. Germline CDR1 and CDR2: KGHSH and LQKENI. Trimming removed 6 bases from V and 3 bases from J, with 9 bases in between. The CDR3 nucleotides read TGTGCCAGCTCCCCCGACAGCTACGAGCAGTACTTC. Protein product: CASSPDSYEQYF.

The chain joins TRBV2 to TRBJ2-2; 8 nucleotides match TRBD1. Trimming at V came to 7 bases and at J to 3 bases, leaving 4 bases not matched to a gene. CDR3 length: 14 residues. CDR1 SNHLY and CDR2 FYNNEI come from the germline V gene. The CDR3 region is CASNPTGDTGELFF. CDR3 sequence (DNA): TGTGCCAGCAATCCGACAGGGGACACCGGGGAGCTGTTTTTT.

The J gene is TRBJ2-5, the V gene TRBV12-5; the match to TRBD2 covers 12 bases. Looked up from germline, CDR1 is LGHNT and CDR2 is FRNRAP. The CDR3 has 17 residues. The ends lost 4 bases at V and 4 bases at J; junction bases unmatched: 10. Here the CDR3 reads CASGSASGGAVGETQYF. CDR3 bases: TGTGCTAGTGGTTCAGCTAGCGGGGGGGCCGTAGGAGAGACCCAGTACTTC.

This clone was detected only once. The genes are TRBV9 and TRBJ1-4; 8 bases map to TRBD1. In germline, CDR1 is SGDLS, CDR2 YYNGEE. The CDR3 has 14 residues. Germline trimming cut 3 bases from V and 6 bases from J; bases unmatched to any gene: 4. CDR3 region: CASSDDRGDEKLFF. The CDR3 DNA sequence: TGTGCCAGCAGCGACGACAGGGGTGATGAAAAACTGTTTTTT.

The rearrangement links TRBV24-1 to TRBJ2-3; a weak D match, TRBD1 (5 bases). This CDR3 contains 15 residues. V shed 3 bases and J shed 1 base, with 10 bases lying between them. CDR1 is KGHDR and CDR2 is SFDVKD in the germline V gene. The CDR3 protein is CATSDRTTGTDTQYF. The CDR3 nucleotides read TGTGCCACCAGTGATAGGACAACTGGCACAGATACGCAGTATTTT.